This T cell receptor beta chain was sequenced for a study of cytomegalovirus exposure and HLA in healthy donors. Study-level findings and limits: Most of the CMV-associated TCR beta chains (in a later analysis) appeared to be HLA-restricted. Productive status was seen about 90% or about 30% of the time for most TCR beta V segments in an earlier analysis. Per a later analysis, about 17,000 TCR beta sequences showed association with HLA alleles at 0.05 false discovery rate.

The CDR3 consists of 16 residues. Looked up from germline, CDR1 is MNHEY and CDR2 is SVGAGI. Trimming at V came to 4 bases and at J to 2 bases, leaving 7 bases not matched to a gene. In the PCR, 60 Vbeta and 13 Jbeta primers were used. Method: immunoSEQ multiplex PCR; TCRdb's copy keeps in-frame clones and lacks some. The sample records approximately 170,000 clones, 81% being singletons. This clone has more than one count but fewer than ten. Its antigen is currently unknown. This receptor was taken from a man between 45 and 60 years old in good health and CMV-seropositive. The gene calls are TRBV6-5 and TRBJ2-7; 11 bases agree with TRBD2. The sequenced sample consisted of PBMCs. In DNA, the CDR3 is TGTGCCAGCAGTTCCTCCGGGACTAGCGGAACCTACGAGCAGTACTTC. Protein product: CASSSSGTSGTYEQYF.